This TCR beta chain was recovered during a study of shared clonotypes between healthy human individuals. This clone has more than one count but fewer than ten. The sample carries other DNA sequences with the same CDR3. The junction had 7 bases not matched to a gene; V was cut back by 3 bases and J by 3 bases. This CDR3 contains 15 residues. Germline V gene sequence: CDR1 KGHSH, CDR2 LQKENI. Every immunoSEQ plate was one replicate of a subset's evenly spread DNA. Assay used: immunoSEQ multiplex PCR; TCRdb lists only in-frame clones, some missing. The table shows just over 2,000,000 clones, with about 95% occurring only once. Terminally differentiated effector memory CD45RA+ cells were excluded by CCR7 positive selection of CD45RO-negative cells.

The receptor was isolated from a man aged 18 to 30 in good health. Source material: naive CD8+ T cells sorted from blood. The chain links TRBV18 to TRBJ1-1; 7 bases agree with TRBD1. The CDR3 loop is CASSPRQGGDTEAFF. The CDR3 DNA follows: TGTGCCAGCTCACCTAGACAGGGCGGGGACACTGAAGCTTTCTTT.